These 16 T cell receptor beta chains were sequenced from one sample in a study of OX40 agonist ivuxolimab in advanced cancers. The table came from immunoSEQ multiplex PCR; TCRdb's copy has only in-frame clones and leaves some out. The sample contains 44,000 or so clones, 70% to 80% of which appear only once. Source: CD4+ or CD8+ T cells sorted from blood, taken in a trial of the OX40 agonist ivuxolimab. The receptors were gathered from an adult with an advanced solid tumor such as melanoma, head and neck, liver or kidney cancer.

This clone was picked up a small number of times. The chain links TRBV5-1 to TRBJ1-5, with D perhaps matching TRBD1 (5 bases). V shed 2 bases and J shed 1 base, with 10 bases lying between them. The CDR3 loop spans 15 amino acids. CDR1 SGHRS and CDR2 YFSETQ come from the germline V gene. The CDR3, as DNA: TGCGCCAGCAGCTTTCAGGGTGGGAGCAATCAGCCCCAGCATTTT. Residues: CASSFQGGSNQPQHF.

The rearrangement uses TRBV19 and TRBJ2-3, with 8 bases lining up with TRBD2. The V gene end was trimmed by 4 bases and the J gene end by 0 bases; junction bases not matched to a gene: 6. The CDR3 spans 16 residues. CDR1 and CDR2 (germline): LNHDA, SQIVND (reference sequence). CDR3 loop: CASSKALAGSTDTQYF. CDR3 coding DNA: TGTGCCAGTAGTAAGGCCTTAGCGGGGAGCACAGATACGCAGTATTTT.

The CDR3 DNA reads as TGTGCCAGCAGCGCCGGACGGACGAACACCGGGGAGCTGTTTTTT. It encodes CASSAGRTNTGELFF. J is TRBJ2-2 and V is TRBV2; D not certain. From germline, CDR1 is SNHLY and CDR2 FYNNEI. Trimming stripped 6 bases from V and 0 bases from J, with 11 bases between. The CDR3 sequence is 15 residues long.

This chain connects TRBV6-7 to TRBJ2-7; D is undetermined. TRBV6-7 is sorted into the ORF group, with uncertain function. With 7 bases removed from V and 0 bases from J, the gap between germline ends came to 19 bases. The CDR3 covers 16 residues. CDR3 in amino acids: CASIRTRGQSSYEQYF. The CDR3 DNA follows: TGTGCCAGCATCAGGACCCGCGGTCAAAGCTCCTACGAGCAGTACTTC.

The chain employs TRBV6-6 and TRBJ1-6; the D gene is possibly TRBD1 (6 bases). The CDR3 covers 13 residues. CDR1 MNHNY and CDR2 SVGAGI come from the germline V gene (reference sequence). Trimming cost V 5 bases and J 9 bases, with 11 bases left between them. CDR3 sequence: CASSTGLGSPLHF. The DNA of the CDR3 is TGTGCCAGCAGTACAGGGTTAGGTTCACCCCTCCACTTT.

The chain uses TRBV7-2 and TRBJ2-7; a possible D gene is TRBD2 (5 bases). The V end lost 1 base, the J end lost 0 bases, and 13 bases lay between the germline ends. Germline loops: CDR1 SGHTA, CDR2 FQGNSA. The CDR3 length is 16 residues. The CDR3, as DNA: TGTGCCAGCAGCTTAGAAGGACTGGTGAGCTCCTACGAGCAGTACTTC. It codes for CASSLEGLVSSYEQYF.

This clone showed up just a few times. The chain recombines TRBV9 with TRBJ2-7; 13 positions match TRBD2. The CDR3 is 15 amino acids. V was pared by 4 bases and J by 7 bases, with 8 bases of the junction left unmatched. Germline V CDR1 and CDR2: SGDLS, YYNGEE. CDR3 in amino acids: CASSNRLAGGGEQYF. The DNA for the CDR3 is TGTGCCAGCAGCAACCGACTAGCGGGAGGTGGGGAGCAGTACTTC.

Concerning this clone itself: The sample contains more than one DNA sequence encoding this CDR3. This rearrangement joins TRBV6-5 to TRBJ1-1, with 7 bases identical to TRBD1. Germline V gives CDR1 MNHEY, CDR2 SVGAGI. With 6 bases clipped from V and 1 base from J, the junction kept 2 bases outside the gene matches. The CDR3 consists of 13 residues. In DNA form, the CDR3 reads TGTGCCAGCAGACGACAGGGGAACACTGAAGCTTTCTTT. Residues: CASRRQGNTEAFF.

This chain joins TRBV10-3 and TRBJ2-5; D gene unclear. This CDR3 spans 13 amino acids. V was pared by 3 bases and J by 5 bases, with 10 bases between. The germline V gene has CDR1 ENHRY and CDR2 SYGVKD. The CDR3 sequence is CAISESLEETQYF. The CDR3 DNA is TGTGCCATCAGTGAATCATTGGAGGAGACCCAGTACTTC.

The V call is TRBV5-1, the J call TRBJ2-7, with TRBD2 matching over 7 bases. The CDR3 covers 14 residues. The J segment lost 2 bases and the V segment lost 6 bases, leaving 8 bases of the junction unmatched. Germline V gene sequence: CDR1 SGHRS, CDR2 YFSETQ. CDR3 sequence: CASTPTGTTYEQYF. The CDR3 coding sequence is TGCGCCAGCACCCCCACCGGGACTACCTACGAGCAGTACTTC. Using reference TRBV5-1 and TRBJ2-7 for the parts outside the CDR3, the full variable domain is KAGVTQTPRYLIKTRGQQVTLSCSPISGHRSVSWYQQTPGQGLQFLFEYFSETQRNKGNFPGRFSGRQFSNSRSEMNVSTLELGDSALYLCASTPTGTTYEQYFGPGTRLTVT.

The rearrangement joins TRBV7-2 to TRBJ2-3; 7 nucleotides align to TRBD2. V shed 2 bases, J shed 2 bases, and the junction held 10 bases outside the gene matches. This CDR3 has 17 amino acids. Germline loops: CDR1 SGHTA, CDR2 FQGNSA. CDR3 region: CASSLRAGRGFTDTQYF. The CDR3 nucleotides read TGTGCCAGCAGCTTACGCGCCGGGCGGGGGTTCACAGATACGCAGTATTTT.

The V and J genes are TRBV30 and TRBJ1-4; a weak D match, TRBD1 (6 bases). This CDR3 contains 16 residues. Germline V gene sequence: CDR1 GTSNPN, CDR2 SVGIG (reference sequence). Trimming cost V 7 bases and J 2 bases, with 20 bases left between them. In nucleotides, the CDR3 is TGTGCCTCCCCAGCGAGGGGGAGGTCTACTAATGAAAAACTGTTTTTT. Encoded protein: CASPARGRSTNEKLFF.

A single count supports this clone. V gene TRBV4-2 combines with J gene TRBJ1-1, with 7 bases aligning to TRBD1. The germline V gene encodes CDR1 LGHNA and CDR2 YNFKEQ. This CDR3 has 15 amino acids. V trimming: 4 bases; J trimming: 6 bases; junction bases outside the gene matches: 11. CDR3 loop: CASSPAGTASSEAFF. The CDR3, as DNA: TGTGCCAGCAGCCCCGCCGGGACAGCGTCGTCTGAAGCTTTCTTT.

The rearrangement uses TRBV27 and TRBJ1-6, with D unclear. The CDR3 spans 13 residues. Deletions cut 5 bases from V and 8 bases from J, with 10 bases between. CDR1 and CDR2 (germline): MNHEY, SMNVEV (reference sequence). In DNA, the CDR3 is TGTGCCAGCAGTCCGAGCTCCCATTCACCCCTCCACTTT. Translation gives CASSPSSHSPLHF.

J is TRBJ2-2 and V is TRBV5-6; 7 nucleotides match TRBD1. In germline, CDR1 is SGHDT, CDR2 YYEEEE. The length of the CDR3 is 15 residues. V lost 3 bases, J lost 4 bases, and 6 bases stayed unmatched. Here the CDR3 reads CASSSYDRVTGELFF. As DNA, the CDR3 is TGTGCCAGCAGCTCCTACGACAGGGTCACCGGGGAGCTGTTTTTT. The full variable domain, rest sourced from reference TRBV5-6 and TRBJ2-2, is DAGVTQSPTHLIKTRGQQVTLRCSPKSGHDTVSWYQQALGQGPQFIFQYYEEEERQRGNFPDRFSGHQFPNYSSELNVNALLLGDSALYLCASSSYDRVTGELFFGEGSRLTVL.

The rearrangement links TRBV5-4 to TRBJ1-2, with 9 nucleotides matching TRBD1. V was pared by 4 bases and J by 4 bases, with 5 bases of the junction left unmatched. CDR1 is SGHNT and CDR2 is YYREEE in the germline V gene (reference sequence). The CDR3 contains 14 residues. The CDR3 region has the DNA TGTGCCAGCAGCCCCGGGACAGGGACCTATGGCTACACCTTC. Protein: CASSPGTGTYGYTF.